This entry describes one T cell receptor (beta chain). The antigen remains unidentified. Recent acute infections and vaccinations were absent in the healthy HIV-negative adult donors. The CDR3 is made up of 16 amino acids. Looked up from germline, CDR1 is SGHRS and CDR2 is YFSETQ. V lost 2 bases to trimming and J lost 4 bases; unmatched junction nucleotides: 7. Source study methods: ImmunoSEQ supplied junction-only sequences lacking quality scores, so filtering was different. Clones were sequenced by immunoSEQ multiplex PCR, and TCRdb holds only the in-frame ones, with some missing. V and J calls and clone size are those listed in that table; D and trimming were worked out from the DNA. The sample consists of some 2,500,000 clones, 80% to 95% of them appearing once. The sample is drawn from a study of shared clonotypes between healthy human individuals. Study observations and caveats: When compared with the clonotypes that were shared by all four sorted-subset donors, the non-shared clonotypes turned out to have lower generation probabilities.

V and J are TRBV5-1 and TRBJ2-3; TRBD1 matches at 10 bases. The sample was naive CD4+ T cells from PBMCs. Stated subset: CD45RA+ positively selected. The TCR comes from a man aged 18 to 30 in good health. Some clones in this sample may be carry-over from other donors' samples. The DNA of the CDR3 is TGCGCCAGCAGCTTTCCGACAGGGGGCGCATCAGATACGCAGTATTTT. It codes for CASSFPTGGASDTQYF.